The 2 T cell receptor beta chains in this list originate from one sample, sequenced in a study of T cell repertoires in cytomegalovirus infection. TCRdb redid the calling of the reads with MiXCR, one entry per CDR3 protein. Of about 680,000 distinct CDR3 sequences listed, 24% are singletons. Sequences were obtained from CD8+ T cells from PBMCs. All receptors derive from a human donor in good health (CMV status not recorded). Some clones in this sample may be carry-over from other donors' samples.

This clonotype was observed a few times. The genes are TRBV12-3 or TRBV12-4 and TRBJ1-2; D is uncertain. The CDR3 has 10 residues. V lost 10 bases, J lost 8 bases, and 11 bases lay in between. The CDR3 coding sequence is TGTGCCAATGGAGGGCGGGGCTACACCTTC. Amino acids: CANGGRGYTF.

This clonotype was seen many times. CDR3 DNA: TGTGCCAGCAGTTCATACAGGGGAGATACGCAGTATTTT. Protein: CASSSYRGDTQYF. The chain is built from TRBV6-5 and TRBJ2-3, with TRBD1 matching 7 bases. V lost 4 bases to trimming and J lost 5 bases; unmatched junction nucleotides: 3. Germline V gene lookup returns CDR1 MNHEY and CDR2 SVGAGI. This CDR3 spans 13 amino acids.